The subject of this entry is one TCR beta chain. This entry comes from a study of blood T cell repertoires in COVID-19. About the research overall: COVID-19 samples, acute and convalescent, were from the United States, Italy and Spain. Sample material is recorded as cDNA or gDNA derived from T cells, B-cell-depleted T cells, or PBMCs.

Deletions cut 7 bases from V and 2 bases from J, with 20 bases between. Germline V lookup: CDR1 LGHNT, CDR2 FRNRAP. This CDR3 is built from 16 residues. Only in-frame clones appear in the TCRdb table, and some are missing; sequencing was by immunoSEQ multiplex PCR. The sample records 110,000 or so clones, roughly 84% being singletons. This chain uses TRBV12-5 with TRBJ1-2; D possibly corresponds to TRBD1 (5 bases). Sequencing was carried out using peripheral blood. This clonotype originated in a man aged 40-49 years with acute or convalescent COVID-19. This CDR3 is CASADHNRRLNYGYTF. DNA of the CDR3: TGTGCTAGTGCCGATCACAACAGGAGACTCAACTATGGCTACACCTTC. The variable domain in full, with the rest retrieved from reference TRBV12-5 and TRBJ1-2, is DARVTQTPRHKVTEMGQEVTMRCQPILGHNTVFWYRQTMMQGLELLAYFRNRAPLDDSGMPKDRFSAEMPDATLATLKIQPSEPRDSAVYFCASADHNRRLNYGYTFGSGTRLTVV.